This T cell receptor beta chain was sequenced in a study of blood T cell repertoires in COVID-19. For the study at large: T cells, B-cell-depleted T cells, or PBMCs provided the cDNA or gDNA that served as material.

The V end was cut by 4 bases, the J end by 7 bases, with 19 bases between. This CDR3 is built from 16 residues. From germline, CDR1 is MDHEN and CDR2 SYDVKM. Assay used: immunoSEQ multiplex PCR; TCRdb lists only in-frame clones, some missing. The sample holds more than 200,000 clones, 80% to 90% seen once. The sequencing sample was made of peripheral blood. The sequence came from a man aged 30 to 45 with active or convalescent COVID-19. The rearrangement links TRBV28 to TRBJ1-4; D not certain. For the CDR3, the DNA is TGTGCCAGCAGTTCCCTTTCTGGTATTCGGGGTGAAAAACTGTTTTTT. Protein: CASSSLSGIRGEKLFF.